This entry lists 5 T cell receptor beta chains sequenced from one sample in a study of chemoradiotherapy in HPV16-positive cancers. Produced via immunoSEQ multiplex PCR; TCRdb's table is partial and in-frame only. The data show more than 20,000 clones, roughly 87% seen once. Source: blood, taken from a patient who underwent chemoradiotherapy. Receptors were obtained from a human donor with HPV-associated anogenital cancer.

This sequence joins TRBV5-6 and TRBJ2-2; D unclear. V was trimmed by 0 bases and J by 7 bases, leaving 7 bases between them. Germline V gives CDR1 SGHDT, CDR2 YYEEEE. The CDR3 runs to 13 residues. The CDR3 spells CASSLDYLGELFF. CDR3 coding DNA: TGTGCCAGCAGCTTGGATTACCTCGGGGAGCTGTTTTTT.

Here the CDR3 reads CASTPGLAAVYEQYF. The CDR3 DNA reads TGTGCCAGTACCCCGGGACTAGCGGCTGTCTACGAGCAGTACTTC. The J gene is TRBJ2-7, the V gene TRBV19, with 11 bases aligning to TRBD2. CDR1 and CDR2 from the germline V gene are LNHDA and SQIVND (reference sequence). V dropped 7 bases and J dropped 3; count of bases not matched to a gene: 8. The CDR3 totals 15 residues.

There are a few counts of this clone. DNA of the CDR3: TGTGCCAGCAGTGAAGAGAGGGGTAACACCGGGGAGCTGTTTTTT. Its protein product is CASSEERGNTGELFF. The J gene is TRBJ2-2, the V gene TRBV2; D is possibly TRBD1 or TRBD2 (5 bases each). The CDR3 has 15 amino acids. V gave up 1 base and J gave up 2 bases, with 8 bases separating them. Germline CDR1 is SNHLY and CDR2 is FYNNEI.

The chain recombines TRBV19 with TRBJ1-1; D unresolved. CDR1 and CDR2 from the germline V gene are LNHDA and SQIVND (reference sequence). There are 13 residues in the CDR3. The V end lost 2 bases, the J end lost 6 bases, and 10 bases lay between the germline ends. CDR3 coding DNA: TGTGCCAGTAGTATATACGGGCTGGCTGAAGCTTTCTTT. Amino acid sequence: CASSIYGLAEAFF.

The rearrangement links TRBV6-6 to TRBJ2-7, with D perhaps TRBD1 (5 bases). The V end was cut by 2 bases, the J end by 5 bases, with 7 bases between. Germline CDR1 MNHNY, CDR2 SVGAGI (reference sequence). The CDR3 totals 12 residues. Here the CDR3 reads CASSYTRDEQYF. CDR3 nucleotides: TGTGCCAGCAGTTACACCAGGGACGAGCAGTACTTC.